The 16 T cell receptor beta chains listed next were all sequenced from one sample in a study of OX40 agonist ivuxolimab in advanced cancers. Library preparation used the immunoSEQ multiplex PCR assay. TCRdb obtained this table from immuneACCESS and retained in-frame rearrangements with V and J assigned. These tables miss some clones; where compared with another copy, unresolved V genes account for less than half of the shortfall, and the remainder is unexplained. In this sample the table shows 30,000 to 35,000 clones, roughly 87% of which occur a single time. The top ten constitute around 35% of the sample. Sample: CD4+ or CD8+ T cells sorted from blood, taken in a trial of the OX40 agonist ivuxolimab. The receptors originated from an adult with an advanced solid tumor such as melanoma, head and neck, liver or kidney cancer.

This clone was picked up a small number of times. The rearrangement joins TRBV11-3 to TRBJ2-7, with 7 bases that match TRBD1. V lost 5 bases to trimming and J lost 3 bases; unmatched junction nucleotides: 4. Per the germline V gene, CDR1 is SGHNT and CDR2 is YENEEA. The CDR3 has 13 amino acids. CDR3 coding DNA: TGTGCCAGCAGCCGACGGGACAGCTACGAGCAGTACTTC. This translates into CASSRRDSYEQYF. Full variable domain (missing parts from reference TRBV11-3 and TRBJ2-7): EAGVVQSPRYKIIEKKQPVAFWCNPISGHNTLYWYLQNLGQGPELLIRYENEEAVDDSQLPKDRFSAERLKGVDSTLKIQPAELGDSAVYLCASSRRDSYEQYFGPGTRLTVT.

V gene TRBV27 combines with J gene TRBJ2-1, with D uncertain. V was shortened by 5 bases and J by 0 bases, with 11 bases between the two germline ends. CDR3 length: 15 amino acids. In germline, CDR1 is MNHEY, CDR2 SMNVEV (reference sequence). CDR3 loop: CASSLGSSSYNEQFF. The CDR3 DNA sequence: TGTGCCAGCAGTCTAGGGTCGTCCTCCTACAATGAGCAGTTCTTC.

V gene TRBV7-6 combines with J gene TRBJ2-7; 7 bases align to TRBD2. Looked up from germline, CDR1 is SGHVS and CDR2 is FNYEAQ. The junction had 9 bases not matched to a gene; V was cut back by 5 bases and J by 2 bases. The CDR3 contains 15 residues. CDR3 amino acids: CASSQASGETYEQYF. DNA for the CDR3: TGTGCCAGCAGCCAAGCGAGCGGGGAAACCTACGAGCAGTACTTC.

The chain recombines TRBV27 with TRBJ2-5; possible D gene TRBD1, 5 bases. The CDR3 contains 14 residues. CDR1 MNHEY and CDR2 SMNVEV come from the germline V gene (reference sequence). V was shortened by 0 bases and J by 3 bases, with 8 bases between the two germline ends. CDR3 in DNA: TGTGCCAGCAGTTTATCGATAGGGGAAGAGACCCAGTACTTC. It specifies CASSLSIGEETQYF.

The V and J genes are TRBV23-1 and TRBJ2-5, with D perhaps matching TRBD1 or TRBD2 (5 bases each). TRBV23-1 is known as an ORF, though its function is uncertain. V was cut by 10 bases and J by 5 bases, with 26 bases left in between. This CDR3 has 16 amino acids. Here the CDR3 reads CAKYSFRRDRGETQYF. The CDR3, as DNA: TGCGCCAAATACTCTTTCCGTAGGGACCGTGGTGAGACCCAGTACTTC.

V gene TRBV6-1 combines with J gene TRBJ1-1; TRBD1 might be the D (5 bases). The CDR3 extends over 16 amino acids. V was shortened by 0 bases and J by 0 bases, with 11 bases between the two germline ends. CDR1 and CDR2 from the germline V gene are MNHNS and SASEGT. The CDR3 protein is CASSEALTGVNTEAFF. The CDR3, as DNA: TGTGCCAGCAGTGAAGCGCTTACGGGGGTGAACACTGAAGCTTTCTTT.

This clone was seen more than once but under ten times. The junction and the germline gene differ at one end; a read error may be behind it. The gene calls are TRBV6-5 and TRBJ1-2; TRBD1 matches at 9 bases. This CDR3 has 13 residues. CDR1 is MNHEY, CDR2 SVGAGI, per germline. The chain's CDR3 is CASSHTGGAGSSF. The CDR3 bases are TGTGCCAGCAGTCACACAGGGGGCGCGGGGAGTAGCTTC.

CDR3 coding DNA: TGTGCCAGCAGGCCGGGACAGGGCGGGGAGACCCAGTACTTC. Translated, it gives CASRPGQGGETQYF. This chain uses TRBV5-6 with TRBJ2-5; 9 positions agree with TRBD1. Germline V gene lookup returns CDR1 SGHDT and CDR2 YYEEEE. This CDR3 is 14 amino acids long. Trimming at V came to 5 bases and at J to 5 bases, leaving 7 bases not matched to a gene.

This clone was observed a single time. The V gene is TRBV14, the J gene TRBJ2-7; D uncertain. Germline values: CDR1 SGHDN, CDR2 FVKESK. The CDR3 sequence is 13 residues long. V was clipped by 4 bases and J by 4 bases, with 11 bases between them. The CDR3 DNA is TGTGCCAGCAGCCCAGGAACTTGGTACGAGCAGTACTTC. Its translation: CASSPGTWYEQYF.

The chain carries TRBV6-1 and TRBJ2-6; D is ambiguous. CDR1 is MNHNS, CDR2 SASEGT, per germline. V was shortened by 2 bases and J by 3 bases, with 5 bases between the two germline ends. CDR3 length equals 14 residues. The CDR3 protein is CASSETGGANVLTF. The CDR3 DNA reads as TGTGCCAGCAGTGAAACGGGTGGGGCCAACGTCCTGACTTTC.

The chain is built from TRBV27 and TRBJ1-2; a weak D match, TRBD1 (6 bases). The CDR3 is made up of 14 amino acids. Trimming shortened V by 5 bases and J by 4 bases, and 14 bases separated the two germline ends. Germline CDR1 reads MNHEY; CDR2 reads SMNVEV (reference sequence). The CDR3, as DNA: TGTGCCAGCAGTACTGACAGGAATGTCTATGGCTACACCTTC. Its protein is CASSTDRNVYGYTF.

In its sample, this clone ranks as large. V and J are TRBV7-3 and TRBJ2-2; 14 positions match TRBD2. The CDR3 is 21 amino acids. Germline trimming cut 1 base from V and 5 bases from J; bases unmatched to any gene: 15. Germline V gene sequence: CDR1 SGHTA, CDR2 FQGTGA. CDR3 loop: CASSLMGLAGEIEGWTGELFF. The CDR3 coding sequence is TGTGCCAGCAGCTTAATGGGACTAGCGGGAGAGATAGAGGGATGGACCGGGGAGCTGTTTTTT.

CDR3 DNA: TGCAGCGTAAGTAGCGGGAGTTTCTCCTACGAGCAGTACTTC. Its translation is CSVSSGSFSYEQYF. The chain recombines TRBV29-1 with TRBJ2-7; TRBD2 matches at 9 bases. This CDR3 has 14 amino acids. V was pared by 6 bases and J by 0 bases, with 6 bases of the junction left unmatched. Germline-derived CDR1 and CDR2 are SQVTM and ANQGSEA.

This rearrangement joins TRBV9 to TRBJ2-5; D gene unclear. Germline assignment: CDR1 SGDLS and CDR2 YYNGEE. This CDR3 comprises 12 residues. Deletions cut 4 bases from V and 1 base from J, with 5 bases between. The CDR3 loop is CASSPLQETQYF. As DNA, the CDR3 is TGTGCCAGCAGCCCACTCCAAGAGACCCAGTACTTC.

The chain recombines TRBV7-9 with TRBJ2-1; 7 bases fit TRBD2. Germline V gene sequence: CDR1 SEHNR, CDR2 FQNEAQ (reference sequence). The V and J ends lost 3 bases and 5 bases, in that order; junction bases with no gene match: 7. CDR3 size: 15 residues. The CDR3 loop reads CASSFRLAPNNEQFF. The DNA of the CDR3 is TGTGCCAGCAGCTTCCGACTAGCCCCCAACAATGAGCAGTTCTTC.

J is TRBJ2-7 and V is TRBV5-1; D possibly corresponds to TRBD1 (6 bases). From germline, CDR1 is SGHRS and CDR2 YFSETQ. The CDR3 covers 17 residues. The germline V and J ends were trimmed by 3 bases and 0 bases, with 19 bases remaining between them. CDR3: CASSSGDTSEISYEQYF. DNA of the CDR3: TGCGCCAGCAGCTCCGGGGACACTTCTGAGATCTCCTACGAGCAGTACTTC.